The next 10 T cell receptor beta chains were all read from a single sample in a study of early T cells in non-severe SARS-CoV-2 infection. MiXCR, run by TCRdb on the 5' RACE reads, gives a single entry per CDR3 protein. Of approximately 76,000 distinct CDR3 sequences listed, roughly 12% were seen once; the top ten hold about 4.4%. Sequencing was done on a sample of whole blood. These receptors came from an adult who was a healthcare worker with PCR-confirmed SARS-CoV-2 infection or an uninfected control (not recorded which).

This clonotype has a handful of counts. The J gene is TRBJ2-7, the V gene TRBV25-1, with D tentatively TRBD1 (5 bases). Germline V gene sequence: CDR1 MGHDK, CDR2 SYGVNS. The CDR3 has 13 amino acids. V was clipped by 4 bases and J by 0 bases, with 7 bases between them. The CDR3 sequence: CASSVTASYEQYF. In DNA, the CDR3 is TGTGCCAGCAGTGTGACAGCCTCCTACGAGCAGTACTTC.

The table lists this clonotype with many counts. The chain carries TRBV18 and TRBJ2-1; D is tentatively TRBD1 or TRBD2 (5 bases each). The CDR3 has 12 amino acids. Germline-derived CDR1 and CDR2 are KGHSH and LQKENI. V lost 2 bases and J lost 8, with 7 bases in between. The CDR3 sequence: CASSPRDDEQFF. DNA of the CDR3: TGTGCCAGCTCACCAAGGGACGATGAGCAGTTCTTC.

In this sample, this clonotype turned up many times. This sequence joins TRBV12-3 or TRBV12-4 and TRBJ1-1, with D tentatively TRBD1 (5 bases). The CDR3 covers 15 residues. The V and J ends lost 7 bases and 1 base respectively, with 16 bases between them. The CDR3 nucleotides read TGTGCCAGCATCCCTACGGGACGGCCGAACACTGAAGCTTTCTTT. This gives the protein CASIPTGRPNTEAFF.

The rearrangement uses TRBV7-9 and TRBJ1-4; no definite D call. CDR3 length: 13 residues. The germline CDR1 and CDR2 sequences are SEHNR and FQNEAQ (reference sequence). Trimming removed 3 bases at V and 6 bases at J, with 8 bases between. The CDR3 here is CASSFGGYEKLFF. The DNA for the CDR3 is TGTGCCAGCAGCTTCGGAGGATATGAAAAACTGTTTTTT.

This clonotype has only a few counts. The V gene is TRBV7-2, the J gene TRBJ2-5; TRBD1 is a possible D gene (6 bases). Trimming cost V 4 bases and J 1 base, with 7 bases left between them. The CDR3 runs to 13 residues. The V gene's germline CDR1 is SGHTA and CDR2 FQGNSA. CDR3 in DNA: TGTGCCAGCAGCTACAGGGTCCAAGAGACCCAGTACTTC. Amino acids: CASSYRVQETQYF.

The CDR3 nucleotides read TGTGCCAGCAGTTTTCCGGGTATAGACACTGAAGCTTTCTTT. The encoded protein is CASSFPGIDTEAFF. The chain uses TRBV12-3 or TRBV12-4 and TRBJ1-1, with no clear D. The CDR3 consists of 14 residues. V was shortened by 3 bases and J by 3 bases, with 11 bases between the two germline ends.

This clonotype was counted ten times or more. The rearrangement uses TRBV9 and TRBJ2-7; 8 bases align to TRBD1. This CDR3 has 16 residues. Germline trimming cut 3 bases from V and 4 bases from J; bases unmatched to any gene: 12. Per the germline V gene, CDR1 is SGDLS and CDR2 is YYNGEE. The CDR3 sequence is CASSADVGDRPYEQYF. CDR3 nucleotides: TGTGCCAGCAGCGCCGACGTTGGGGACAGGCCTTACGAGCAGTACTTC. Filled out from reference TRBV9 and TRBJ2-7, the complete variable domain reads DSGVTQTPKHLITATGQRVTLRCSPRSGDLSVYWYQQSLDQGLQFLIQYYNGEERAKGNILERFSAQQFPDLHSELNLSSLELGDSALYFCASSADVGDRPYEQYFGPGTRLTVT.

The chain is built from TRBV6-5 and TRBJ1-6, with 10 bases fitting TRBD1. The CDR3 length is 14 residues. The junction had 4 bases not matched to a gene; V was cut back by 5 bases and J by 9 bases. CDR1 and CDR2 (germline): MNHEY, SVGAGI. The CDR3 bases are TGTGCCAGCAGTCGACAGGGGGCTCGTTCACCCCTCCACTTT. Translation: CASSRQGARSPLHF.

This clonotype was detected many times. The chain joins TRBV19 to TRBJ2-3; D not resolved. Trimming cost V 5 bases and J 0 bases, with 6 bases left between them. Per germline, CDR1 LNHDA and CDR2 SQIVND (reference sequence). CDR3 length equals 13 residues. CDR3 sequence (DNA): TGTGCCAGTAGTGTGGGAAGCACAGATACGCAGTATTTT. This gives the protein CASSVGSTDTQYF.

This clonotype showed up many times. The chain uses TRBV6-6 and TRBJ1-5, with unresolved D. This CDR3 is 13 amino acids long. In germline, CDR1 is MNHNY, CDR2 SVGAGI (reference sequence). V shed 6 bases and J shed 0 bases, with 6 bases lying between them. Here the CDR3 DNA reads TGTGCCAGCAGAAAGGATAGCAATCAGCCCCAGCATTTT. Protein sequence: CASRKDSNQPQHF.